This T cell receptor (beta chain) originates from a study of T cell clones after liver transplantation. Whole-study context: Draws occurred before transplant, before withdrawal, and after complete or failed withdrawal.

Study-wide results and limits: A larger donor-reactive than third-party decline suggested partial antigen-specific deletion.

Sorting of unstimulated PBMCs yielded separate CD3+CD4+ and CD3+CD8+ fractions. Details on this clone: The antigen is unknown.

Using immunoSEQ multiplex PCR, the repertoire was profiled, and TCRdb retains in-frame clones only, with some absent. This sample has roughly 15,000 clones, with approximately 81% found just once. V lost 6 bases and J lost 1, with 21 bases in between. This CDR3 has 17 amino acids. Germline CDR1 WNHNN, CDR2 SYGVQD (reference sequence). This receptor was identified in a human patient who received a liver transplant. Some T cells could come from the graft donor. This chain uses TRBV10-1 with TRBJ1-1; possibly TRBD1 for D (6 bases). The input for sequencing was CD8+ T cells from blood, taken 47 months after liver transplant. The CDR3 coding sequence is TGCGCCAGCAGAAACCCCCCATTGGGGGGCGAGAACACTGAAGCTTTCTTT. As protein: CASRNPPLGGENTEAFF.